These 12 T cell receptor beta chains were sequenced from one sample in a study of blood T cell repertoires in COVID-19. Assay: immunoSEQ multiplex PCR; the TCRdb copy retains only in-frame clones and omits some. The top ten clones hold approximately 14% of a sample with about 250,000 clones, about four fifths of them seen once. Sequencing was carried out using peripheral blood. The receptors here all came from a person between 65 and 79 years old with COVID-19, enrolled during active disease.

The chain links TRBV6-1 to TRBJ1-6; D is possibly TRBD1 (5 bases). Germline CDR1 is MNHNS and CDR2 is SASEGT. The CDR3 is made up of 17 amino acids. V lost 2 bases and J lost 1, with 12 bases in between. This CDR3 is CASSEFGRVSYNSPLHF. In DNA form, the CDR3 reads TGTGCCAGCAGTGAATTTGGCAGGGTTTCCTATAATTCACCCCTCCACTTT.

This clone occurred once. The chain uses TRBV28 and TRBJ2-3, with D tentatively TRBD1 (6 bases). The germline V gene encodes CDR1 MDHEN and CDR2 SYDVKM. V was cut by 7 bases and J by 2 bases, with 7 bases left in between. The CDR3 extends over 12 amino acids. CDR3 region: CASNRDTDTQYF. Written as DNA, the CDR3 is TGTGCCAGCAACAGGGACACAGATACGCAGTATTTT. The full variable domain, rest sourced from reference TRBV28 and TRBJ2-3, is DVKVTQSSRYLVKRTGEKVFLECVQDMDHENMFWYRQDPGLGLRLIYFSYDVKMKEKGDIPEGYSVSREKKERFSLILESASTNQTSMYLCASNRDTDTQYFGPGTRLTVL.

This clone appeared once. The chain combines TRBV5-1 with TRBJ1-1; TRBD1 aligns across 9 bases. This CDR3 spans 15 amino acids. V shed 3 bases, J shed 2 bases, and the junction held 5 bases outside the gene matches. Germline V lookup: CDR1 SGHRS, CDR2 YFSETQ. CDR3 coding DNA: TGCGCCAGCAGCTGGACAGGGGCCTCTAACACTGAAGCTTTCTTT. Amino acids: CASSWTGASNTEAFF.

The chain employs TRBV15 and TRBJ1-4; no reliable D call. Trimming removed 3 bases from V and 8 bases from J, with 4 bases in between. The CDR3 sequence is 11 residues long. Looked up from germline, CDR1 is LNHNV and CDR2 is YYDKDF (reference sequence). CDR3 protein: CATSRAEKLFF. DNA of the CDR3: TGTGCCACCAGCAGGGCAGAAAAACTGTTTTTT.

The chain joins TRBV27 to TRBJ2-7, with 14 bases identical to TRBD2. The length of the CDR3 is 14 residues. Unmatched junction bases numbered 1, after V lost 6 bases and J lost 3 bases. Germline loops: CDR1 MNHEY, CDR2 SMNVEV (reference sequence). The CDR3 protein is CASRGLAGVYEQYF. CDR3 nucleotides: TGTGCCAGCAGGGGACTAGCGGGAGTCTACGAGCAGTACTTC.

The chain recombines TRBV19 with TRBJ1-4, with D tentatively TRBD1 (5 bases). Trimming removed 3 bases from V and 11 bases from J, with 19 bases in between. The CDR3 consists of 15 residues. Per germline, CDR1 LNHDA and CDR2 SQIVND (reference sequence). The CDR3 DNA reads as TGTGCCAGTAGTATTGCAGGGCCCTTCCCAAGGAAACTGTTTTTT. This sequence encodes CASSIAGPFPRKLFF.

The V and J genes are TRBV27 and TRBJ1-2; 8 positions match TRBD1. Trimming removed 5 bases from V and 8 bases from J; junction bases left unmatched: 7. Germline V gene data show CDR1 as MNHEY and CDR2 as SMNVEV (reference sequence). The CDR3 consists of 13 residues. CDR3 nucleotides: TGTGCCAGCAGTCCCGGACAGGGTGGCGGCTACACCTTC. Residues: CASSPGQGGGYTF.

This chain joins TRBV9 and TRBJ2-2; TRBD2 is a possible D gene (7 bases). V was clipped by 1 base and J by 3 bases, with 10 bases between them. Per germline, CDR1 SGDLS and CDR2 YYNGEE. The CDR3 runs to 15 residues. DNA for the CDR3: TGTGCCAGCAGCGTAAAGGGGGGGCACACCGGGGAGCTGTTTTTT. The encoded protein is CASSVKGGHTGELFF.

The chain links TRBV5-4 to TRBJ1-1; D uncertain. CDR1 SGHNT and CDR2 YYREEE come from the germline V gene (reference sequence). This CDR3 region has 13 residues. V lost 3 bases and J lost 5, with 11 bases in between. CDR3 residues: CASSSLTGTEAFF. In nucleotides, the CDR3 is TGTGCCAGCAGCTCCTTGACTGGGACTGAAGCTTTCTTT.

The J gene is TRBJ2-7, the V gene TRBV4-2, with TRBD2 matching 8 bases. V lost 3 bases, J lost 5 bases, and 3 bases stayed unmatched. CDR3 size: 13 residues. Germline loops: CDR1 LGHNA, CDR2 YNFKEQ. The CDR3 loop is CASSHGLAHEQYF. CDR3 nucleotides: TGTGCCAGCAGCCATGGACTAGCCCACGAGCAGTACTTC.

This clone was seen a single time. The DNA of the CDR3 is TGTGCCAGCAGCCTCGAACAGGAACCCTACGAGCAGTACTTC. It is translated as CASSLEQEPYEQYF. V is TRBV6-6 and J is TRBJ2-7; perhaps TRBD1 as D (5 bases). The ends were cut back, 6 bases at V and 2 bases at J, with 14 bases in the middle. In germline, CDR1 is MNHNY, CDR2 SVGAGI (reference sequence). This CDR3 region has 14 residues.

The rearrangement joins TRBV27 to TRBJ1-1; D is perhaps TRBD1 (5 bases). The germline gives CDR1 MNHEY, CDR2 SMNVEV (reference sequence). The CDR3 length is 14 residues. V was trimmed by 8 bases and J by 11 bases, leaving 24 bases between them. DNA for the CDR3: TGTGCCAGCTCTAAAATCGACAGAAACGTTGGGGCTTTCTTT. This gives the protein CASSKIDRNVGAFF.